This T cell receptor beta chain was sequenced in a study of cytomegalovirus exposure and HLA in healthy donors. Study results and caveats: Rates of TCR association differed by HLA locus in a later analysis, with DRB1 highest and HLA-C lowest.

To note about this clone: Its specificity is not known.

The PCR used 60 Vbeta and 13 Jbeta primers. Original analysis: In a later analysis, 10 million to 11 million of 75 million to 90 million unique beta chains occurred in at least two donors. Repertoires were generated with immunoSEQ multiplex PCR, while TCRdb's copy carries only in-frame clones and drops some. The V and J calls and clone size come from that table; D and trimming were worked out from the DNA. The table lists 150,000 to 200,000 clones, around 86% of them singletons. Sequencing was carried out using PBMCs. This TCR was sampled from a woman aged 45-65 years in good health and CMV-seropositive.

CDR3 in amino acids: CASSQVVGGDLIQYF. The CDR3 coding sequence is TGCGCCAGCAGCCAAGTCGTCGGAGGGGATCTCATTCAGTACTTC. The V call is TRBV4-3, the J call TRBJ2-4; weak D call: TRBD2 (6 bases). The CDR3 runs to 15 residues. CDR1 and CDR2 from the germline V gene are LGHNA and YSLEER. The V end lost 1 base, the J end lost 9 bases, and 16 bases lay between the germline ends.